This TCR beta chain comes out of a study of OX40 agonist ivuxolimab in advanced cancers. The wider study: The eligibility criteria allowed prior anti-PD-1, anti-PD-L1 or anti-CTLA-4 therapy, and around 40% had some. Study-wide points: The study found among the lowest clonal expansion in partial responders at 0.1-3.0 mg/kg. Certain nonresponding patients likewise had low normalized T-cell clonal expansion. At 0.1 to 3.0 mg/kg and by week 6, CD4+ and CD8+ T cells in the blood had expanded clonally.

Comments on this clone: Its antigen is currently unknown.

Repertoires were generated with immunoSEQ multiplex PCR, while TCRdb's copy carries only in-frame clones and drops some. Of 50,000 to 75,000 clones in the sample, roughly 91% were seen once. This CDR3 is built from 13 residues. Germline-derived CDR1 and CDR2 are MNHEY and SVGAGI. The germline V and J ends were trimmed by 2 bases and 8 bases, with 7 bases remaining between them. The sequencing here drew on CD4+ or CD8+ T cells sorted from blood, taken in a trial of the OX40 agonist ivuxolimab. The chain carries TRBV6-5 and TRBJ1-6; D is ambiguous. The receptor comes from an adult with an advanced solid tumor such as melanoma, head and neck, liver or kidney cancer. The CDR3 is CASSYNGDSPLHF. CDR3 DNA: TGTGCCAGCAGTTACAATGGAGATTCACCCCTCCACTTT.